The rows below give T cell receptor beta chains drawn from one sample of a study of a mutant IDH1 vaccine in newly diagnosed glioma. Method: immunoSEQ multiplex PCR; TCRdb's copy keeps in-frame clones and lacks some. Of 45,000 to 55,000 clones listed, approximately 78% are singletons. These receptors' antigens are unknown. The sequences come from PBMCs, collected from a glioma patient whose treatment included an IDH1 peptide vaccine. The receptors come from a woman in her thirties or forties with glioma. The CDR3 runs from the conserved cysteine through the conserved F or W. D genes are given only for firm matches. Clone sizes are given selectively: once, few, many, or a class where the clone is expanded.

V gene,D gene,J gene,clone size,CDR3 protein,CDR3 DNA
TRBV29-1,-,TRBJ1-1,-,CSVDSGGTEAFF,TGCAGCGTTGATTCAGGAGGGACTGAAGCTTTCTTT
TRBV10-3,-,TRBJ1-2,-,CAISESLARSGYTF,TGTGCCATCAGTGAGTCTTTAGCCCGCTCTGGCTACACCTTC
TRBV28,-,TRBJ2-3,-,CASSFRRNTQYF,TGTGCCAGCAGTTTCCGGAGGAATACGCAGTATTTT
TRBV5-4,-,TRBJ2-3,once,CASSLKSADTQYF,TGTGCCAGCAGCTTGAAGAGCGCAGATACGCAGTATTTT
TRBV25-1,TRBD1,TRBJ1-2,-,CASSPRDSYGYTF,TGTGCCAGCAGTCCCCGGGACAGCTATGGCTACACCTTC
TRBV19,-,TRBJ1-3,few,CASSTLRQSYSGNTIYF,TGTGCCAGTAGTACCCTAAGACAGTCTTACTCTGGAAACACCATATATTTT
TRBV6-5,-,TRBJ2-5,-,CASSYKEMETQYF,TGTGCCAGCAGTTACAAGGAAATGGAGACCCAGTACTTC
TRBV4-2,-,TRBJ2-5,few,CASSQGVETQYF,TGTGCCAGCAGCCAAGGAGTAGAGACCCAGTACTTC
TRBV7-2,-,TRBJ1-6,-,CASTHTRLSSPLHF,TGTGCCAGCACACACACCAGACTCTCTTCACCCCTCCACTTT
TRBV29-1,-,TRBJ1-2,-,CSVALSSNYGYTF,TGCAGCGTTGCGTTGTCCTCTAACTATGGCTACACCTTC
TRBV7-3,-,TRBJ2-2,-,CASSLRSGDIDRELFF,TGTGCCAGCAGCTTAAGGAGCGGGGACATAGACCGGGAGCTGTTTTTT
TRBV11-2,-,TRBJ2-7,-,CASSLGTFLGYEQYF,TGTGCCAGCAGCTTAGGGACGTTTCTTGGGTACGAGCAGTACTTC
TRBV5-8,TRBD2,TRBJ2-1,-,CASSHGLGYNEQFF,TGTGCCAGCAGCCACGGACTAGGCTACAATGAGCAGTTCTTC
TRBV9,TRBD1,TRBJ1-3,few,CASSRMGQGIGNTIYF,TGTGCCAGCAGCAGAATGGGACAGGGGATTGGAAACACCATATATTTT
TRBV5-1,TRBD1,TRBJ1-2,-,CASSFPTGGAPGPNYGYTF,TGCGCCAGCAGCTTCCCGACAGGGGGGGCACCAGGGCCAAACTATGGCTACACCTTC
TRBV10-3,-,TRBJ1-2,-,CAISTGHLYGYTF,TGTGCCATCAGCACGGGACACCTTTATGGCTACACCTTC
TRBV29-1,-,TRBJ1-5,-,CSAGRSNQPQHF,TGCAGCGCTGGACGGTCCAATCAGCCCCAGCATTTT
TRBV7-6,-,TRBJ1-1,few,CASSLGGPMNTEAFF,TGTGCCAGCAGCTTAGGTGGGCCCATGAACACTGAAGCTTTCTTT
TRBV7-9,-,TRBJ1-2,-,CASSLGTEAGYTF,TGTGCCAGCAGCTTAGGGACAGAGGCTGGCTACACCTTC
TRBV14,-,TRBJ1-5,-,CASSHGGGNQPQHF,TGTGCCAGCAGCCACGGGGGAGGTAATCAGCCCCAGCATTTT
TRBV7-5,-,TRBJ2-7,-,CARSLRTLTYEQYF,TGTGCCAGAAGCCTAAGGACTCTTACCTACGAGCAGTACTTC
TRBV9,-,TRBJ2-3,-,CASSASSLTQYF,TGTGCCAGCAGCGCTAGCAGCCTCACGCAGTATTTT
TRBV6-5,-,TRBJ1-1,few,CATTMGLGTEAFF,TGTGCCACCACAATGGGACTGGGCACTGAAGCTTTCTTT
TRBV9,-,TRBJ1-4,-,CASRGPLNEKLFF,TGTGCCAGCAGAGGGCCTTTAAATGAAAAACTGTTTTTT